Below are 18 T cell receptor beta chains sequenced from a single sample in a study of T cell responses to AZD1222 COVID-19 vaccine (dated by TCRdb to the early 2020s). Library preparation employed the immunoSEQ multiplex PCR assay. As stored in TCRdb, this immuneACCESS dataset retains in-frame rearrangements with V and J assigned. A fraction of the clones does not appear; measured against another copy, unresolved V genes explain less than half of the discrepancy, and the remainder lacks a known reason. The sample table contains over 150,000 clones; only one count was recorded for 90% of them. Jointly, the top ten make up 2.5% to 3.5% of the sample. The intended sense of this specimen's time point label: baseline before first vaccination. The starting material was peripheral blood, obtained on day 0 of AZD1222 vaccination. The receptor set was obtained from an adult in good health.

In this sample, this clone turned up a few times. The chain links TRBV27 to TRBJ1-2, with 7 bases aligning to TRBD1. Germline V gene data show CDR1 as MNHEY and CDR2 as SMNVEV (reference sequence). The V segment lost 1 base and the J segment 7 bases; nucleotides outside the gene matches: 9. The CDR3 is 15 residues long. In DNA, the CDR3 is TGTGCCAGCAGTTTATACCCCCAGGGGGAGGGTGGCTACACCTTC. Encoded protein: CASSLYPQGEGGYTF.

The chain couples TRBV6-2 or TRBV6-3 to TRBJ2-3; D unresolved. V was cut by 2 bases and J by 2 bases, with 14 bases left in between. Germline V CDR1 and CDR2: MNHEY, SVGEGT. CDR3 length: 16 amino acids. The CDR3 reads CASSYIAPRYTDTQYF. CDR3 nucleotides: TGTGCCAGCAGTTACATAGCCCCTCGGTACACAGATACGCAGTATTTT.

The chain has TRBV12-3 or TRBV12-4 and TRBJ2-5; D not certain. V lost 6 bases and J 7 bases, leaving 9 bases between the germline ends. CDR3 size: 11 residues. CDR3 sequence reads: CASSPSGTQYF. CDR3 coding DNA: TGTGCCAGCAGCCCATCCGGGACCCAGTACTTC.

The chain recombines TRBV5-1 with TRBJ2-2; D tentatively reads TRBD1 or TRBD2 (5 bases each). The ends were cut back, 0 bases at V and 5 bases at J, with 11 bases in the middle. The V gene's germline CDR1 is SGHRS and CDR2 YFSETQ. CDR3 length equals 15 residues. The CDR3 sequence: CASSLATGGTGELFF. The CDR3, as DNA: TGCGCCAGCAGCTTGGCGACTGGGGGAACCGGGGAGCTGTTTTTT. Using reference TRBV5-1 and TRBJ2-2 for the parts outside the CDR3, the full variable domain is KAGVTQTPRYLIKTRGQQVTLSCSPISGHRSVSWYQQTPGQGLQFLFEYFSETQRNKGNFPGRFSGRQFSNSRSEMNVSTLELGDSALYLCASSLATGGTGELFFGEGSRLTVL.

The chain recombines TRBV7-8 with TRBJ1-2, with D hard to call. Germline CDR1 is SGHVS and CDR2 is FQNEAQ. V lost 1 base, J lost 3 bases, and 12 bases lay in between. This CDR3 is built from 15 residues. In DNA form, the CDR3 reads TGTGCCAGCAGCTTAGGGTACAATCTGGACTATGGCTACACCTTC. The encoded protein is CASSLGYNLDYGYTF.

The gene calls are TRBV5-6 and TRBJ1-4; D call uncertain. V was pared by 5 bases and J by 10 bases, with 18 bases between. This CDR3 spans 14 amino acids. The germline V gene encodes CDR1 SGHDT and CDR2 YYEEEE. The CDR3 here is CASSSLVAAGKLFF. As DNA, the CDR3 is TGTGCCAGCAGTTCCCTGGTGGCAGCTGGAAAACTGTTTTTT.

This clone has only one observation. The rearrangement uses TRBV7-9 and TRBJ1-5, with D maybe TRBD1 (6 bases). The CDR3 contains 17 residues. The V gene lost 5 bases and the J gene lost 2 bases, with 19 bases spanning the gap. Germline V gene sequence: CDR1 SEHNR, CDR2 FQNEAQ (reference sequence). CDR3 region: CASSPSSGGEGNQPQHF. Here the CDR3 DNA reads TGTGCCAGCAGCCCCTCCTCGGGGGGCGAAGGCAATCAGCCCCAGCATTTT.

This sequence joins TRBV29-1 and TRBJ1-1; weak D call: TRBD1 (5 bases). CDR3 length: 13 residues. Per the germline V gene, CDR1 is SQVTM and CDR2 is ANQGSEA. The V end lost 7 bases, the J end lost 3 bases, and 15 bases lay between the germline ends. The CDR3 region is CSATTMGDTEAFF. The CDR3 coding sequence is TGCAGCGCTACGACAATGGGGGACACTGAAGCTTTCTTT.

V is TRBV27 and J is TRBJ2-5; 7 bases align to TRBD1. The CDR3 totals 14 residues. The V gene end was trimmed by 7 bases and the J gene end by 2 bases; junction bases not matched to a gene: 7. Germline CDR1 MNHEY, CDR2 SMNVEV (reference sequence). The chain's CDR3 is CASTRMDRQETQYF. In nucleotides, the CDR3 is TGTGCCAGCACGCGTATGGACAGGCAAGAGACCCAGTACTTC.

V gene TRBV21-1 combines with J gene TRBJ2-5; the table's D call of TRBD2 was not tested on the DNA. TRBV21-1 is shown as a pseudogene. The CDR3 is 18 amino acids. The CDR3 nucleotides read TGTGCCAGCAGCCAAAGAAAGGGGTCGAGCGGGGGCCAAGAGACCCAGTACTTC. Encoded protein: CASSQRKGSSGGQETQYF.

This chain uses TRBV6-5 with TRBJ2-3; unclear D gene. Deletions cut 7 bases from V and 5 bases from J, with 16 bases between. This CDR3 is built from 14 residues. Germline loops: CDR1 MNHEY, CDR2 SVGAGI. The CDR3 bases are TGTGCCAGCATTCTCTTATGGGTGGGAGATACGCAGTATTTT. It is translated as CASILLWVGDTQYF.

This rearrangement joins TRBV9 to TRBJ1-2; D unclear. Trimming cost V 1 base and J 14 bases, with 15 bases left between them. There are 12 residues in the CDR3. Germline-derived CDR1 and CDR2 are SGDLS and YYNGEE. The CDR3: CASSVPPAGITF. CDR3 nucleotide sequence: TGTGCCAGCAGCGTACCCCCCGCCGGTATTACCTTC. Using reference TRBV9 and TRBJ1-2 for the parts outside the CDR3, the full variable domain is DSGVTQTPKHLITATGQRVTLRCSPRSGDLSVYWYQQSLDQGLQFLIQYYNGEERAKGNILERFSAQQFPDLHSELNLSSLELGDSALYFCASSVPPAGITFGSGTRLTVV.

The CDR3 nucleotides read TGCGCCAGCACCCGGGGGGGGCGGACTAGCACAGATACGCAGTATTTT. This encodes CASTRGGRTSTDTQYF. V is TRBV5-1 and J is TRBJ2-3, with 8 nucleotides matching TRBD2. Trimming at V came to 6 bases and at J to 0 bases, leaving 9 bases not matched to a gene. The germline V gene has CDR1 SGHRS and CDR2 YFSETQ. This CDR3 is built from 16 residues.

V and J are TRBV5-1 and TRBJ1-2; D ambiguous. Germline V gene data show CDR1 as SGHRS and CDR2 as YFSETQ. Trimming pared 0 bases from V and 4 bases from J, leaving 10 bases between. The CDR3 runs to 14 residues. The CDR3 sequence: CASSLEGGRYGYTF. The CDR3 DNA is TGCGCCAGCAGCTTGGAGGGAGGTCGCTATGGCTACACCTTC.

This chain joins TRBV18 and TRBJ1-4; D is perhaps TRBD1 (6 bases). V lost 3 bases to trimming and J lost 0 bases, with 14 bases between them. Germline lookup yields CDR1 KGHSH and CDR2 LQKENI. CDR3 length equals 17 residues. CDR3 loop: CASSPRSGGATNEKLFF. CDR3 DNA: TGTGCCAGCTCACCCCGTTCTGGGGGCGCAACTAATGAAAAACTGTTTTTT.

The genes are TRBV5-1 and TRBJ2-3; 9 positions agree with TRBD2. The V and J ends lost 3 bases and 10 bases, in that order; junction bases with no gene match: 12. The CDR3 contains 15 residues. CDR1 SGHRS and CDR2 YFSETQ come from the germline V gene. The CDR3 coding sequence is TGCGCCAGCAGCTCAGGGACTAGCAGTCCGGACGCGCAGTATTTT. It yields the protein CASSSGTSSPDAQYF.

This clone was picked up one time. The V and J genes are TRBV19 and TRBJ1-5, with 7 bases that match TRBD1. The CDR3 sequence is 16 residues long. The germline gives CDR1 LNHDA, CDR2 SQIVND (reference sequence). The ends lost 5 bases at V and 0 bases at J; junction bases unmatched: 7. CDR3 sequence: CASSSQGVHSNQPQHF. The CDR3 DNA follows: TGTGCCAGTAGTTCCCAGGGGGTGCATAGCAATCAGCCCCAGCATTTT.

The chain combines TRBV30 with TRBJ1-2; possible D gene TRBD1, 5 bases. The CDR3 has 14 amino acids. Trimming removed 2 bases at V and 1 base at J, with 11 bases between. Looked up from germline, CDR1 is GTSNPN and CDR2 is SVGIG (reference sequence). The CDR3 DNA reads TGTGCCTGGAGTCTCGCAGGGAATAACTATGGCTACACCTTC. Residues: CAWSLAGNNYGYTF.